This T cell receptor (beta chain) appears in the sequencing data of a study of blood T cells in healthy people across ages. A J-beta primer mix and a sample-barcoded 5' primer were used in a second PCR of about 7 to 12 cycles. Each CDR3 protein is one row after TCRdb ran MiXCR on the 5' RACE reads. Of about 810,000 distinct CDR3 sequences in the sample, 35% to 40% were seen once. With V trimmed by 4 bases and J by 11 bases, 18 bases remained unmatched. The CDR3 covers 16 residues. The germline V gene encodes CDR1 SGHTA and CDR2 FQGNSA. The source material was blood. The chain has TRBV7-2 and TRBJ2-5; 8 bases are shared with TRBD2. The origin of this receptor is a man younger than 35 in good health. CDR3 loop: CASSSRESGGYNEQYF. CDR3 nucleotide sequence: TGTGCCAGCAGCTCCAGGGAGAGCGGGGGCTACAATGAGCAGTACTTC. Drawing the rest from reference TRBV7-2 and TRBJ2-5, the complete variable domain is GAGVSQSPSNKVTEKGKDVELRCDPISGHTALYWYRQSLGQGLEFLIYFQGNSAPDKSGLPSDRFSAERTGGSVSTLTIQRTQQEDSAVYLCASSSRESGGYNEQYFGPGTRLLVL.